This T cell receptor (beta chain) originates from a study of radiotherapy plus CTLA-4 blockade in lung cancer. Study results and limitations: Interferon-beta, together with early blood T cell clone dynamics, reportedly best predicted response. Radiotherapy with ipilimumab was followed by blood expansion of tumor-derived clones.

Method: immunoSEQ multiplex PCR; TCRdb's copy keeps in-frame clones and lacks some. The sample holds 81,000 or so clones, over 80% seen once. Focal radiation plus CTLA-4 blockade with ipilimumab was administered to patients who had chemo-refractory metastatic non-small-cell lung cancer. As to this clone: The antigen is not known.

The source was peripheral blood, collected from a patient treated with radiotherapy plus ipilimumab. The receptor was derived from a human donor with non-small cell lung cancer that progressed on radiotherapy plus ipilimumab.

The CDR3 DNA reads as TGTGCCAGCAGCTTAAATGCCTACGGGACCAACGAAGCTTTCTTT. Protein sequence: CASSLNAYGTNEAFF. The J gene is TRBJ1-1, the V gene TRBV11-2; D might be TRBD1 (5 bases). Germline loops: CDR1 SGHAT, CDR2 FQNNGV. V was clipped by 2 bases and J by 8 bases, with 18 bases between them. This CDR3 has 15 amino acids.